This T cell receptor (beta chain) was sequenced in a study of blood T cell repertoires in COVID-19. Per the germline V gene, CDR1 is LNHDA and CDR2 is SQIVND (reference sequence). V was trimmed by 3 bases and J by 6 bases, leaving 12 bases between them. The CDR3 covers 15 residues. Clones were sequenced by immunoSEQ multiplex PCR, and TCRdb holds only the in-frame ones, with some missing. The table lists fewer than 150,000 clones, around 87% of them singletons, with less than 30% in the top ten. The sample was peripheral blood. The chain couples TRBV19 to TRBJ1-6, with D perhaps TRBD1 (6 bases). This clonotype was sampled from a woman in her seventies with acute or convalescent COVID-19. The CDR3 DNA reads as TGTGCCAGTAGTATTGACAGGAGTCTTAATTCACCCCTCCACTTT. Its protein product is CASSIDRSLNSPLHF. Based on the CDR3 plus reference TRBV19 and TRBJ1-6, the full variable domain is DGGITQSPKYLFRKEGQNVTLSCEQNLNHDAMYWYRQDPGQGLRLIYYSQIVNDFQKGDIAEGYSVSREKKESFPLTVTSAQKNPTAFYLCASSIDRSLNSPLHFGNGTRLTVT.